The 2 T cell receptor beta chains reported below all come from one sample, sequenced in a study of cytomegalovirus exposure and HLA in healthy donors. The primer mix had 60 Vbeta and 13 Jbeta primers. The data were produced by immunoSEQ multiplex PCR, yet TCRdb's version contains in-frame clones alone and is incomplete. The sample contains about 63,000 clones, about three quarters of which appear only once. Sequenced sample: PBMCs. The receptor source for this set is a middle-aged man in good health and CMV-seropositive.

This clone was detected only a few times. The gene calls are TRBV7-9 and TRBJ1-6; D gene unclear. This CDR3 has 14 amino acids. Trimming stripped 4 bases from V and 13 bases from J, with 17 bases between. Germline V gene lookup returns CDR1 SEHNR and CDR2 FQNEAQ (reference sequence). CDR3 coding DNA: TGTGCCAGCAGCTACGGGTTACCCGATTGGCCCCTCCACTTT. This gives the protein CASSYGLPDWPLHF.

V usage is TRBV6-1 and J usage is TRBJ2-1, with D perhaps TRBD2 (6 bases). V shed 7 bases and J shed 4 bases, with 14 bases lying between them. CDR3 length: 14 amino acids. The V gene's germline CDR1 is MNHNS and CDR2 SASEGT. For the CDR3, the DNA is TGTGCCAGCAAGGCTAGCGACCATTACAATGAGCAGTTCTTC. As protein: CASKASDHYNEQFF.